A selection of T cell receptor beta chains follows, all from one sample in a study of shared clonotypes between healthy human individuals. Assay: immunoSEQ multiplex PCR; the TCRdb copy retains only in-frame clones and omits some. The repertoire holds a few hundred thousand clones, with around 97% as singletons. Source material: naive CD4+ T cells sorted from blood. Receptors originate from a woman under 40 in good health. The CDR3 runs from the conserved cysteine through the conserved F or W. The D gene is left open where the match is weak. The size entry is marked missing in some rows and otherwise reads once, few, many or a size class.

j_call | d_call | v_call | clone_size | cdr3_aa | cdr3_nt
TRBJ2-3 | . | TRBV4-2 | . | CASSQGDRDTQYF | TGTGCCAGCAGCCAGGGGGATCGGGATACGCAGTATTTT
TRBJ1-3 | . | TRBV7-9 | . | CASSLTVHSGNTIYF | TGTGCCAGCAGCTTAACAGTGCACTCTGGAAACACCATATATTTT
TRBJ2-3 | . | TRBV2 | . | CASSETDTQYF | TGTGCCAGCAGTGAAACCGATACGCAGTATTTT
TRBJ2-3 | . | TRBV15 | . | CATSRSRSSGDTQYF | TGTGCCACCAGCAGATCCCGCTCGAGTGGAGATACGCAGTATTTT
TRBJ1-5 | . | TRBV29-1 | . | CSALDSLGQPQHF | TGCAGCGCCTTGGACAGCCTCGGTCAGCCCCAGCATTTT
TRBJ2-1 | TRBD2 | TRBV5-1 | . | CASSFGLGLHEQFF | TGCGCCAGCAGCTTTGGACTAGGGCTCCATGAGCAGTTCTTC
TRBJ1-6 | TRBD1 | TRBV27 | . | CASSHRGLNSPLHF | TGTGCCAGCAGCCACAGGGGGCTCAACTCACCCCTCCACTTT
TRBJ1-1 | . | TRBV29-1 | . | CSVEGGRGFEAFF | TGCAGCGTTGAAGGGGGTCGGGGGTTTGAAGCTTTCTTT
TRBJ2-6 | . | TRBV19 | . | CASSQSRTNHNRANVLTF | TGTGCCAGTAGTCAAAGCCGGACAAATCACAATCGGGCCAACGTCCTGACTTTC
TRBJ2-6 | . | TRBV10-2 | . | CASSESGAGANVLTF | TGCGCCAGCAGTGAGTCGGGAGCTGGGGCCAACGTCCTGACTTTC
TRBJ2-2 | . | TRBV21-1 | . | CASIWGAWAGELFF | TGTGCCAGCATTTGGGGTGCGTGGGCCGGGGAGCTGTTTTTT
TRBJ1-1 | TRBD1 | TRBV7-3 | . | CASSATSLGGLTEAFF | TGTGCCAGCAGCGCAACCTCTTTAGGGGGCCTCACTGAAGCTTTCTTT
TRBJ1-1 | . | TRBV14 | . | CASSQGLLTEAFF | TGTGCCAGCAGCCAAGGGCTGCTGACTGAAGCTTTCTTT
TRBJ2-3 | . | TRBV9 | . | CASSLGFPHGDTQYF | TGTGCCAGCTCTCTCGGGTTTCCACACGGAGATACGCAGTATTTT
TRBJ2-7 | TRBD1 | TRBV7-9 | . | CASSLAMRTGSVYEQYF | TGTGCCAGCAGCTTAGCTATGAGGACAGGGAGCGTTTACGAGCAGTACTTC
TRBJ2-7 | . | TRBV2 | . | CASSVHEQYF | TGTGCCAGCAGTGTCCACGAGCAGTACTTC
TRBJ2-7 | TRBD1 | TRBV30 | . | CAWGDRGISYEQYF | TGTGCCTGGGGCGACAGGGGGATCTCCTACGAGCAGTACTTC
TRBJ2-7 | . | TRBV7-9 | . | CASSLANRDGYEQYF | TGTGCCAGCAGCTTAGCGAACAGGGACGGCTACGAGCAGTACTTC
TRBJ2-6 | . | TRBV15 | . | CATSRDHTGTGANVLTF | TGTGCCACCAGCAGAGACCATACAGGGACCGGGGCCAACGTCCTGACTTTC
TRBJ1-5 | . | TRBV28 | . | CASSPDISPSNQPQHF | TGTGCCAGCAGCCCCGACATCTCCCCTAGCAATCAGCCCCAGCATTTT
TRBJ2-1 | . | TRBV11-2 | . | CASTKGGSYNEQFF | TGTGCCAGCACCAAGGGGGGCTCCTACAATGAGCAGTTCTTC
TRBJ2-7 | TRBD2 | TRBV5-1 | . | CASSLELAGSGEQYF | TGCGCCAGCAGCTTGGAACTAGCGGGGTCGGGCGAGCAGTACTTC
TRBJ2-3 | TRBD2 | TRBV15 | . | CATRATSGTDTQYF | TGTGCCACCAGGGCCACTAGCGGCACAGATACGCAGTATTTT
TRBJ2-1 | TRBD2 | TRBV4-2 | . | CASSPRLAGEMGVFF | TGTGCCAGCAGCCCCCGGTTAGCGGGAGAAATGGGAGTGTTCTTC
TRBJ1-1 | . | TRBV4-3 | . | CARTFHAFF | TGCGCCAGGACTTTCCACGCTTTCTTT
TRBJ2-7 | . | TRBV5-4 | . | CASSPSTDPSSYEQYF | TGTGCCAGCAGCCCTTCGACGGATCCCAGCTCCTACGAGCAGTACTTC
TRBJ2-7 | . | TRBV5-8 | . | CASSLEGRRVNEQYF | TGTGCCAGCAGCTTGGAAGGGCGCAGGGTGAACGAGCAGTACTTC
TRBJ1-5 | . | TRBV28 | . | CASSLYRASNQPQHF | TGTGCCAGCAGCCTATACAGGGCGTCTAATCAGCCCCAGCATTTT
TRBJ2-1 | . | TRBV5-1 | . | CASSLSGEQFF | TGCGCCAGCAGCCTGTCGGGTGAGCAGTTCTTC
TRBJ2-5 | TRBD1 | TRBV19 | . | CASSAGGSIETQYF | TGTGCCAGTAGCGCAGGGGGCTCGATAGAGACCCAGTACTTC
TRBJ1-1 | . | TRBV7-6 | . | CASSSGRMNTEAFF | TGTGCCAGCAGCTCGGGACGGATGAACACTGAAGCTTTCTTT
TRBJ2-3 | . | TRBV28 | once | CASREVSDTQYF | TGTGCCAGCAGAGAGGTTTCAGATACGCAGTATTTT
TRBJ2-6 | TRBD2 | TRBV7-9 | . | CATGRGLAPSGANVLTF | TGTGCCACCGGTAGGGGACTAGCCCCCTCTGGGGCCAACGTCCTGACTTTC
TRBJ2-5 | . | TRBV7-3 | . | CASSPHSGGNSETQYF | TGTGCCAGCAGCCCTCACTCCGGAGGAAATTCAGAGACCCAGTACTTC
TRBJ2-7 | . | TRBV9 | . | CASSASLRGEQYF | TGTGCCAGCAGCGCGAGCCTGCGGGGAGAGCAGTACTTC
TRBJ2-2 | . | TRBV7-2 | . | CASSLANYKAGELFF | TGTGCCAGCAGCTTAGCCAACTACAAGGCCGGGGAGCTGTTTTTT
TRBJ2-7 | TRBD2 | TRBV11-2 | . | CASSLKTSGIGEQYF | TGTGCCAGCAGCCTAAAGACTAGCGGGATCGGCGAGCAGTACTTC
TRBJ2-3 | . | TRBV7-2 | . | CASSFRGMRTDTQYF | TGTGCCAGCAGCTTCCGGGGGATGCGCACAGATACGCAGTATTTT
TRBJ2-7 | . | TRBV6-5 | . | CASSLGNSYEQYF | TGTGCCAGCAGCCTCGGCAATTCCTACGAGCAGTACTTC
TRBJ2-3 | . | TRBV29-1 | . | CSVEQAGPFTDTQYF | TGCAGCGTTGAACAGGCAGGTCCTTTCACAGATACGCAGTATTTT
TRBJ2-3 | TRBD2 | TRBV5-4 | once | CASSSIAGAYTDTQYF | TGTGCCAGCAGCTCCATAGCGGGAGCTTACACAGATACGCAGTATTTT
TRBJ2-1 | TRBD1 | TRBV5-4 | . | CASSLQGSSYNEQFF | TGTGCCAGCAGCCTACAGGGGAGCTCCTACAATGAGCAGTTCTTC
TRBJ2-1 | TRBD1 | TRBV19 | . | CASSILGTGVDEQFF | TGTGCCAGTAGTATTTTAGGGACAGGGGTCGATGAGCAGTTCTTC
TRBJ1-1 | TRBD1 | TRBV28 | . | CASSRQGVISGNTEAFF | TGTGCCAGCAGTCGACAGGGCGTGATTTCAGGGAACACTGAAGCTTTCTTT
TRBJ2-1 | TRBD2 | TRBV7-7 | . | CASPGASGRNGSSYNEQFF | TGTGCCTCGCCCGGGGCTAGCGGGAGGAACGGGAGCTCCTACAATGAGCAGTTCTTC
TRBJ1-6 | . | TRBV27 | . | CASSPLQNSPLHF | TGTGCCAGCAGTCCCCTACAGAATTCACCCCTCCACTTT
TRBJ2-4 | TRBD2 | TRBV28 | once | CASFSASGAKNIQYF | TGTGCCAGCTTCTCGGCTAGCGGAGCCAAAAACATTCAGTACTTC
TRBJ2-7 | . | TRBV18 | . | CASSPGFPYEQYF | TGTGCCAGCTCACCAGGGTTCCCCTACGAGCAGTACTTC
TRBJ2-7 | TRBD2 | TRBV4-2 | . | CASSQDASGRAGDEQYF | TGTGCCAGCAGCCAAGATGCAAGCGGGAGGGCCGGTGACGAGCAGTACTTC
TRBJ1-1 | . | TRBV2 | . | CASRRQQAMNTEAFF | TGTGCCAGCAGAAGGCAACAGGCCATGAACACTGAAGCTTTCTTT
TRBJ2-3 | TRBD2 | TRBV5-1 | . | CASSLVYRREMADTQYF | TGCGCCAGCAGCTTGGTTTATCGGCGGGAGATGGCAGATACGCAGTATTTT
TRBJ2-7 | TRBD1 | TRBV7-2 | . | CASSSLDRSYEQYF | TGTGCCAGCAGCTCATTGGACAGGTCCTACGAGCAGTACTTC
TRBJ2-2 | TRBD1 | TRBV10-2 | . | CASRGDRAPNTGELFF | TGCGCCAGCAGGGGCGACAGGGCCCCGAACACCGGGGAGCTGTTTTTT
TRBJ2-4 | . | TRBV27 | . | CASSPSNRQDGHAKNIQYF | TGTGCCAGCAGTCCCAGTAATAGACAGGACGGTCACGCCAAAAACATTCAGTACTTC